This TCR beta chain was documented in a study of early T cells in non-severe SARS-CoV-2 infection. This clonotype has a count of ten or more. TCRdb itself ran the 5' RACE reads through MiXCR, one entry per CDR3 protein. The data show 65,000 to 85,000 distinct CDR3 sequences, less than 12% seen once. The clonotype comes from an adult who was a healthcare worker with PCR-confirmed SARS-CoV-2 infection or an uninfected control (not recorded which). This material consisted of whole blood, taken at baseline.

CDR3 in amino acids: CASKKSGSTDTQYF. DNA for the CDR3: TGTGCCAGCAAAAAGAGCGGGAGCACAGATACGCAGTATTTT. This rearrangement joins TRBV28 to TRBJ2-3, with D tentatively TRBD2 (6 bases). V shed 7 bases and J shed 0 bases, with 11 bases lying between them. This CDR3 has 14 residues. In germline, CDR1 is MDHEN, CDR2 SYDVKM.